This T cell receptor beta chain was sequenced during a study of T cell responses to AZD1222 COVID-19 vaccine. Study-level information: Pooled samples include second doses given at about 4 or 12 weeks. General observations from the study: Nearly half of spike-specific TCRs reportedly target unmutated variant regions.

Germline trimming cut 8 bases from V and 0 bases from J; bases unmatched to any gene: 5. The CDR3 has 14 residues. The germline gives CDR1 ENHRY, CDR2 SYGVKD. A remark on this clone: The target antigen is unknown.

Sequenced by immunoSEQ multiplex PCR; TCRdb stores in-frame clones only, minus some. The sample contains some 180,000 clones, around 94% of which appear only once. Sequences were derived from peripheral blood, sampled on day 0 of AZD1222 vaccination. The chain couples TRBV10-3 to TRBJ2-3; 7 positions agree with TRBD2. This clonotype was sampled from an adult in good health. In nucleotides, the CDR3 is TGTGCCATCTCCGGGGGGACTAGCACAGATACGCAGTATTTT. Amino acids: CAISGGTSTDTQYF.